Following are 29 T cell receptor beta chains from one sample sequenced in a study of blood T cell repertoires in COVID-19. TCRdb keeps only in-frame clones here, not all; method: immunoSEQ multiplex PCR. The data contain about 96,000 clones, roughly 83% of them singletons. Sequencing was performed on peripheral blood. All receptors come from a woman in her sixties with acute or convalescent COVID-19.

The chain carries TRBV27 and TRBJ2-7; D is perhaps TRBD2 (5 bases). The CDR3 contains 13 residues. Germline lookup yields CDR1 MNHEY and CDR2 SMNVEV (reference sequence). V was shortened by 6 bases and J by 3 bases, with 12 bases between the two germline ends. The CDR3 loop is CASREARDYEQYF. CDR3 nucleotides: TGTGCCAGCAGAGAAGCCCGGGACTACGAGCAGTACTTC.

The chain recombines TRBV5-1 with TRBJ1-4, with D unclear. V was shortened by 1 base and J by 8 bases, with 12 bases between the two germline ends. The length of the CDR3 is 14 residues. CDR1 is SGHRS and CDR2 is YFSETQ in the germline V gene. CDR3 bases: TGCGCCAGCAGCTTGAGCGGGATCGGGGAAAAACTGTTTTTT. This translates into CASSLSGIGEKLFF. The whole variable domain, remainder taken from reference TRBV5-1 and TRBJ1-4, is KAGVTQTPRYLIKTRGQQVTLSCSPISGHRSVSWYQQTPGQGLQFLFEYFSETQRNKGNFPGRFSGRQFSNSRSEMNVSTLELGDSALYLCASSLSGIGEKLFFGSGTQLSVL.

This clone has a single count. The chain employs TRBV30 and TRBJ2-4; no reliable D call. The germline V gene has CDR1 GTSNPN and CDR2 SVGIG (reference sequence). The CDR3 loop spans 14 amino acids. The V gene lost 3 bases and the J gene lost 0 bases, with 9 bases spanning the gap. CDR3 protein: CAWSPGLAKNIQYF. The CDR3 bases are TGTGCCTGGAGCCCCGGTTTAGCCAAAAACATTCAGTACTTC. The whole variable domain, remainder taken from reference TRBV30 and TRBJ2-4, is SQTIHQWPATLVQPVGSPLSLECTVEGTSNPNLYWYRQAAGRGLQLLFYSVGIGQISSEVPQNLSASRPQDRQFILSSKKLLLSDSGFYLCAWSPGLAKNIQYFGAGTRLSVL.

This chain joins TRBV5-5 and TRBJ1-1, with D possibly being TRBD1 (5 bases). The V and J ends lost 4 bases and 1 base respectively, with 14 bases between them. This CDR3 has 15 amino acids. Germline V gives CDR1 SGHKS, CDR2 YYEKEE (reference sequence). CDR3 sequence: CASSTGHNQNTEAFF. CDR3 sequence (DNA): TGTGCCAGCAGCACCGGACACAACCAGAACACTGAAGCTTTCTTT.

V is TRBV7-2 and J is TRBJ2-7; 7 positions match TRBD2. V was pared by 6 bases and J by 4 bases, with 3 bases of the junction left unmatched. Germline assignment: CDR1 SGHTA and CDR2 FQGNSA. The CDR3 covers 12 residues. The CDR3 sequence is CASSWGGYEQYF. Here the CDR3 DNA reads TGTGCCAGCAGTTGGGGGGGTTACGAGCAGTACTTC.

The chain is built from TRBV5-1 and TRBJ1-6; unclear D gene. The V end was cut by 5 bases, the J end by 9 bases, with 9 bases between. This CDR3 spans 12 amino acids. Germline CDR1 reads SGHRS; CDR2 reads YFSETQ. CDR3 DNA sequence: TGCGCCAGCAGTACAGAAGGTTCACCCCTCCACTTT. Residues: CASSTEGSPLHF.

The CDR3 nucleotides read TGTGCCAGCAGCATGGGGACTAGCGGGGCCTCCTACGAGCAGTACTTC. Its protein product is CASSMGTSGASYEQYF. The V call is TRBV21-1, the J call TRBJ2-7; TRBD2 was called by the table and not checked on the DNA. TRBV21-1 is reported as a pseudogene. This CDR3 has 16 residues.

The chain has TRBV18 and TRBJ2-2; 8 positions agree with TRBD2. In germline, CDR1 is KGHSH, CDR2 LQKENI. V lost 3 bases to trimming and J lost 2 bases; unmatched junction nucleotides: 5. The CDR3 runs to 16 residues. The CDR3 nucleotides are TGTGCCAGCTCACCGCGAACTAGCGGAAACACCGGGGAGCTGTTTTTT. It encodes CASSPRTSGNTGELFF.

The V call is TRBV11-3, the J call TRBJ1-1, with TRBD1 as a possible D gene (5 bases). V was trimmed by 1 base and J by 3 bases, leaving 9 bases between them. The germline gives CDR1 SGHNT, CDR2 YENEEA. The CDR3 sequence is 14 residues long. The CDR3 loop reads CASSLGRGHTEAFF. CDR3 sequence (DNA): TGTGCCAGCAGCTTAGGGCGGGGACACACTGAAGCTTTCTTT. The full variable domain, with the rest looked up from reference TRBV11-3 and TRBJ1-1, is EAGVVQSPRYKIIEKKQPVAFWCNPISGHNTLYWYLQNLGQGPELLIRYENEEAVDDSQLPKDRFSAERLKGVDSTLKIQPAELGDSAVYLCASSLGRGHTEAFFGQGTRLTVV.

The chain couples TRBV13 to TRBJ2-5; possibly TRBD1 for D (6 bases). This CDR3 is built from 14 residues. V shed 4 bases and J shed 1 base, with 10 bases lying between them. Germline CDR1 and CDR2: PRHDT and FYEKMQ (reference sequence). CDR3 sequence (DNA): TGTGCCAGCAGCTCGAAGACAGGCCAAGAGACCCAGTACTTC. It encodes CASSSKTGQETQYF.

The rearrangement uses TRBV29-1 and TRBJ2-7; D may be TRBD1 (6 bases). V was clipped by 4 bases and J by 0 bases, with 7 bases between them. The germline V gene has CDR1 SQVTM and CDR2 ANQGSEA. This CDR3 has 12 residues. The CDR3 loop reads CSVGGPSYEQYF. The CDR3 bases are TGCAGCGTTGGGGGGCCCTCCTACGAGCAGTACTTC.

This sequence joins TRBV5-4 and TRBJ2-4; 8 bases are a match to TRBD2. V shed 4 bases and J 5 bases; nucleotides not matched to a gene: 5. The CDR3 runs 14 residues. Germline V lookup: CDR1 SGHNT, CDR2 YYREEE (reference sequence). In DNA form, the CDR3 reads TGTGCCAGCAGCCAATCAGCGGGGGAAAACATTCAGTACTTC. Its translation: CASSQSAGENIQYF.

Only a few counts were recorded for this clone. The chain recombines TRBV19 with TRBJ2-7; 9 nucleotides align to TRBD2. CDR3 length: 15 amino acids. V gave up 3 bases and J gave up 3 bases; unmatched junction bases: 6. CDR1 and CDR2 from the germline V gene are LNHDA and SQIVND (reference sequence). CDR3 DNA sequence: TGTGCCAGTAGTATCGCTAGCGGGGCCCTCTACGAGCAGTACTTC. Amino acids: CASSIASGALYEQYF.

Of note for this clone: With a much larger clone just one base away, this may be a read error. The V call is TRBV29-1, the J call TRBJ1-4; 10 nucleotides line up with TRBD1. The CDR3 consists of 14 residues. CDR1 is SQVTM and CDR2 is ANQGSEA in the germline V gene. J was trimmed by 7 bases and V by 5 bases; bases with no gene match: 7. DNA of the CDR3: TGCAGCGTTACCACCGGGACAGGGGCTGAAAAACTGTTTTTT. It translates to CSVTTGTGAEKLFF. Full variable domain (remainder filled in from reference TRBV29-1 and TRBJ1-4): SAVISQKPSRDICQRGTSLTIQCQVDSQVTMMFWYRQQPGQSLTLIATANQGSEATYESGFVIDKFPISRPNLTFSTLTVSNMSPEDSSIYLCSVTTGTGAEKLFFGSGTQLSVL.

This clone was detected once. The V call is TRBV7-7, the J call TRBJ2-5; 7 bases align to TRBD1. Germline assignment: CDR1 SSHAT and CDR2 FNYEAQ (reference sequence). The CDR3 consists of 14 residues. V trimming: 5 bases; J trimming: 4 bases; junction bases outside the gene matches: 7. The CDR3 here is CASSAPGQLETQYF. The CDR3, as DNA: TGTGCCAGCAGCGCGCCGGGACAGTTAGAGACCCAGTACTTC.

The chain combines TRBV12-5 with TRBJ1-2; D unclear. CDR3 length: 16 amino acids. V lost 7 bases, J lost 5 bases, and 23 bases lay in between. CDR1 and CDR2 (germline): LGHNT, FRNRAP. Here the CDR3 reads CASASTPSTGRYGYTF. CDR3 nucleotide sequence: TGTGCTAGTGCCTCGACCCCATCCACTGGCAGGTATGGCTACACCTTC.

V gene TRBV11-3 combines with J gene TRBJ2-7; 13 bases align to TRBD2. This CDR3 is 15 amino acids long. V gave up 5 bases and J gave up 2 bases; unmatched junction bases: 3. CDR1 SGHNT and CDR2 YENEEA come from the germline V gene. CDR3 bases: TGTGCCAGCAGCCAAGGGACTAGCGGGACCTACGAGCAGTACTTC. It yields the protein CASSQGTSGTYEQYF.

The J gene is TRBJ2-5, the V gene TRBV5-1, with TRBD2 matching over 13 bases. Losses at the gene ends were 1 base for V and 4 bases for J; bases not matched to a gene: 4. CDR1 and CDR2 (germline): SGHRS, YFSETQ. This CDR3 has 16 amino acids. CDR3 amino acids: CASSLTSGGARETQYF. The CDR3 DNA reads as TGCGCCAGCAGCTTGACTAGCGGGGGGGCCCGAGAGACCCAGTACTTC.

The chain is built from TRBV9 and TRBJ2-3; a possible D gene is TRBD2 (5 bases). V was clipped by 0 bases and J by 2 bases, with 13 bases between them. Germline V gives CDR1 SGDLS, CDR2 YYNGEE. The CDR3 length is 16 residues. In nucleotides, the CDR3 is TGTGCCAGCAGCGTAGGAGCGGCGGGCTACACAGATACGCAGTATTTT. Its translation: CASSVGAAGYTDTQYF.

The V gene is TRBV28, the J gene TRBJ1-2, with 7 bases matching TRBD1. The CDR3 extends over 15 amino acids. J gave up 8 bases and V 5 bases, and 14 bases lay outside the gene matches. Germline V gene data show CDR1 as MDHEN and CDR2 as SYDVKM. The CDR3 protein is CASSLPGRQGMGYTF. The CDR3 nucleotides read TGTGCCAGCAGTCTCCCAGGCCGACAGGGTATGGGCTACACCTTC.

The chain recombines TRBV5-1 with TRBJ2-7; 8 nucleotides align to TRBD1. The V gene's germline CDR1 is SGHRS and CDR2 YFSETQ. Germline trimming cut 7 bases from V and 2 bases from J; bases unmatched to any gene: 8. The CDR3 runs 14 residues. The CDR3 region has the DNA TGCGCCAGCGACTCGGGACAGGCGCCCTACGAGCAGTACTTC. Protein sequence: CASDSGQAPYEQYF.

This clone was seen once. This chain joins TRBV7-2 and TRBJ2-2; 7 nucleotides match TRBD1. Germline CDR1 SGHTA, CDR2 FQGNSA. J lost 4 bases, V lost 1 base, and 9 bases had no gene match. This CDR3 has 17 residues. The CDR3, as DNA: TGTGCCAGCAGCTTAGGTCACAGGGGAAGGTTCACCGGGGAGCTGTTTTTT. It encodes CASSLGHRGRFTGELFF. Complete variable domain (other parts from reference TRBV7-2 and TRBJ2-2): GAGVSQSPSNKVTEKGKDVELRCDPISGHTALYWYRQSLGQGLEFLIYFQGNSAPDKSGLPSDRFSAERTGGSVSTLTIQRTQQEDSAVYLCASSLGHRGRFTGELFFGEGSRLTVL.

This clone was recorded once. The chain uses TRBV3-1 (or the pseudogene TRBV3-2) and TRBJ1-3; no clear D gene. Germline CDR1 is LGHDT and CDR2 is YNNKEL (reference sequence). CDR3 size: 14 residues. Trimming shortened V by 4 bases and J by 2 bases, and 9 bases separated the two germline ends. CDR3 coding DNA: TGTGCCAGCAGCCTCCAGGTTACTGGAAACACCATATATTTT. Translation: CASSLQVTGNTIYF.

The CDR3 spells CASSLQGANTDTQYF. The CDR3 coding sequence is TGCGCCAGCAGCTTGCAGGGGGCAAATACAGATACGCAGTATTTT. This rearrangement joins TRBV5-1 to TRBJ2-3, with 8 bases fitting TRBD1. V was pared by 1 base and J by 3 bases, with 4 bases of the junction left unmatched. This CDR3 contains 15 residues. Germline CDR1 reads SGHRS; CDR2 reads YFSETQ.

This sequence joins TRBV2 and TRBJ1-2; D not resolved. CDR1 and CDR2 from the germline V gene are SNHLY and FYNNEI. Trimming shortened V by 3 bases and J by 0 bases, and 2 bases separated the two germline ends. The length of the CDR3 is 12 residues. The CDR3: CASSDSNYGYTF. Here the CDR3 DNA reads TGTGCCAGCAGTGACTCTAACTATGGCTACACCTTC.

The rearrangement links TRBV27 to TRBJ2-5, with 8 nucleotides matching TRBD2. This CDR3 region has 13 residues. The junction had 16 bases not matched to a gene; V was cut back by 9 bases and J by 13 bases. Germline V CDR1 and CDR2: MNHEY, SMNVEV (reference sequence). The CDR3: CASFPGAAGAWYF. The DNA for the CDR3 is TGTGCCAGTTTTCCCGGGGCAGCGGGGGCTTGGTACTTC.

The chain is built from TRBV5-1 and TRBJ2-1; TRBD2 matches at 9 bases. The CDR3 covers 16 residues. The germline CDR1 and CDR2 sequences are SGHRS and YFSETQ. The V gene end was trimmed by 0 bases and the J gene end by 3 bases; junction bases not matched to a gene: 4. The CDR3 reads CASSLVRGGHYNEQFF. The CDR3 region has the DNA TGCGCCAGCAGCTTGGTGCGGGGGGGACACTACAATGAGCAGTTCTTC.

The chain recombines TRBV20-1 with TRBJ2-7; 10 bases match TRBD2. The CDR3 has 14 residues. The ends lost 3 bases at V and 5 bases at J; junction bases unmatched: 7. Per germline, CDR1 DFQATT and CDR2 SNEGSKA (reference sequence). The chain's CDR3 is CSASKAGGPDEQYF. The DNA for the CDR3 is TGCAGTGCTAGTAAAGCGGGGGGGCCTGACGAGCAGTACTTC.

CDR3 DNA sequence: TGTGCCAGCAGTTACACCAGCGAGGTTAATGAAAAACTGTTTTTT. This sequence encodes CASSYTSEVNEKLFF. The V and J genes are TRBV6-5 and TRBJ1-4; D is unresolved. The V gene's germline CDR1 is MNHEY and CDR2 SVGAGI. Trimming shortened V by 2 bases and J by 4 bases, and 11 bases separated the two germline ends. This CDR3 contains 15 residues.